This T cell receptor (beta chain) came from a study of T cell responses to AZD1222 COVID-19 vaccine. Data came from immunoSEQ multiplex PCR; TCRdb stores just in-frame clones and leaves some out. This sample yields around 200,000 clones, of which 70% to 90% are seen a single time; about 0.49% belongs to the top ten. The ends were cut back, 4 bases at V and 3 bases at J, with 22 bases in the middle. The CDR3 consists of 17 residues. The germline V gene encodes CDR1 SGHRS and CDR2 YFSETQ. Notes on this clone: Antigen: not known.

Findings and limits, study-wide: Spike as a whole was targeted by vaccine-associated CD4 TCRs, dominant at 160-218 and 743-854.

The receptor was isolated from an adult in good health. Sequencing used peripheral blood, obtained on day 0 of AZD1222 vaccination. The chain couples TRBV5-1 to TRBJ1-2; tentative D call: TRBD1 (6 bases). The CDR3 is CASSPRDTGGADYGYTF. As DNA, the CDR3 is TGCGCCAGCAGCCCCCGGGACACAGGCGGTGCGGACTATGGCTACACCTTC.